These 25 T cell receptor beta chains originate from one sample sequenced in a study of T cells in women clearing cervical HPV infection. The assay was immunoSEQ multiplex PCR, and TCRdb's table has in-frame clones only and misses some. This sample's clone table lists 40,000 or so clones. The sample taken for sequencing was blood buffy coat. These receptors were taken from a woman aged 18 to 75 with a cervical HPV16 infection that either progressed to CIN3+ or cleared (not recorded which).

Concerning this clone: The sequenced fragment ends 3 residues before the CDR3 boundary, so the rest is inferred from the germline J gene. The J gene is TRBJ2-3, the V gene TRBV7-2; no definite D call. There are 13 residues in the CDR3. Trimming took off 5 bases at V and 5 bases at J, with 11 bases between the two ends. Germline CDR1 reads SGHTA; CDR2 reads FQGNSA. Here the CDR3 reads CASSRDNGDTQYF. The CDR3 DNA, read in part, is TGTGCCAGCAGCAGAGATAACGGAGATACG.

On this clone itself: The missing CDR3 end, 3 residues past where the read stops, is filled in from the germline J gene. The gene calls are TRBV7-9 and TRBJ2-3; unclear D gene. CDR1 SEHNR and CDR2 FQNEAQ come from the germline V gene (reference sequence). This CDR3 has 12 residues. CDR3 DNA (partial): TGTGCCAGCAGCTTAGCTCAGGAGACG. It yields the protein CASSLAQET. The entire CDR3 protein is CASSLAQETQYF.

Remarks on this clone: The read ends 3 residues shy of where the CDR3 ends; the end is completed using the germline J gene. The chain combines TRBV6-2 or TRBV6-3 with TRBJ2-3; D is ambiguous. The CDR3 spans 13 residues. The germline V gene has CDR1 MNHEY and CDR2 SVGEGT. This CDR3 is CASRKVVLETQYF. The part of the CDR3 DNA that was read is TGTGCCAGCAGGAAGGTAGTCCTAGAGACG.

To note about this clone: The read terminates 3 residues before the CDR3 end, so the remaining end is supplied by the germline J gene. V is TRBV11-3 and J is TRBJ2-3, with D possibly being TRBD2 (5 bases). The CDR3 extends over 14 amino acids. Germline-derived CDR1 and CDR2 are SGHNT and YENEEA. Trimming left V 5 bases short and J 2 bases short, with 11 bases between. The CDR3 here is CASSLDSSTDTQYF. The CDR3 bases that were read are TGTGCCAGCAGCCTGGACTCATCCACAGATACG.

Worth noting for this clone: The read ends 3 residues before the CDR3 terminus; that terminus is restored from the germline J gene. The V gene is TRBV20-1, the J gene TRBJ2-7, with 10 bases that match TRBD1. V was pared by 4 bases and J by 5 bases, with 8 bases of the junction left unmatched. The CDR3 covers 14 residues. Germline CDR1 reads DFQATT; CDR2 reads SNEGSKA (reference sequence). CDR3 DNA, as far as it was read: TGCAGTGCTACCCTCCGACAGGGGGCCAACGAG. Its translation is CSATLRQGANE. The complete CDR3 reads CSATLRQGANEQYF.

Of note for this clone: The read falls 3 residues short of the CDR3 end, and the missing part is taken from the germline J gene. The chain has TRBV19 and TRBJ1-1, with 7 bases that match TRBD1. Germline CDR1 and CDR2: LNHDA and SQIVND (reference sequence). The ends lost 7 bases at V and 3 bases at J; junction bases unmatched: 5. This CDR3 is built from 13 residues. The CDR3 here is CASTPGQYTEAFF. The DNA read from the CDR3 is TGTGCCAGTACCCCGGGACAGTACACTGAA.

Concerning this clone itself: The CDR3 extends 3 residues past the end of the read, so its final part is completed from the germline J gene. This chain connects TRBV12-3 or TRBV12-4 to TRBJ2-2, with D possibly TRBD1 on 6 matching bases. Trimming took off 6 bases at V and 6 bases at J, with 17 bases between the two ends. This CDR3 has 15 residues. CDR3 in amino acids: CASRSGTFMAGELFF. CDR3 DNA, as far as it was read: TGTGCCAGCAGGTCCGGGACATTTATGGCCGGGGAG.

Note on this clone: Read coverage stops 3 residues before the CDR3 terminus; the germline J gene supplies the remainder. The chain links TRBV2 to TRBJ2-7; TRBD2 agrees at 10 bases. The length of the CDR3 is 15 residues. Germline CDR1 and CDR2: SNHLY and FYNNEI. The V and J ends lost 8 bases and 3 bases, in that order; junction bases with no gene match: 10. The CDR3 DNA, read in part, is TGTGCCAGCCGCCATCCTAGCGGGAGTTTCTACGAG. Amino acid sequence: CASRHPSGSFYE. The CDR3, in full, reads CASRHPSGSFYEQYF.

On this clone: From the germline J gene comes the end of the CDR3, since the read stops 3 residues before it. This chain links TRBV19 with TRBJ2-2, with 9 bases identical to TRBD2. Germline CDR1 and CDR2: LNHDA and SQIVND (reference sequence). The CDR3 runs 17 residues. V was clipped by 3 bases and J by 7 bases; unmatched bases: 12. Incomplete CDR3 DNA: TGTGCCAGTAGTATTGGCGCGGGGGGGCCTTTTGTCGGGGAG. Its translation is CASSIGAGGPFVGE. The whole CDR3 is CASSIGAGGPFVGELFF. Full variable domain (missing parts from reference TRBV19 and TRBJ2-2): DGGITQSPKYLFRKEGQNVTLSCEQNLNHDAMYWYRQDPGQGLRLIYYSQIVNDFQKGDIAEGYSVSREKKESFPLTVTSAQKNPTAFYLCASSIGAGGPFVGELFFGEGSRLTVL.

A word on this clone: The CDR3 is cut off 3 residues early in the read; its end comes from the germline J gene. This chain connects TRBV7-9 to TRBJ1-3, with D perhaps TRBD1 (5 bases). Germline CDR1 is SEHNR and CDR2 is FQNEAQ (reference sequence). Trimming stripped 5 bases from V and 2 bases from J, with 10 bases between. The CDR3 runs to 14 residues. CDR3 loop: CASSRGTAGNTIYF. The part of the CDR3 DNA that was read is TGTGCCAGCAGCCGGGGGACTGCTGGAAACACC.

Regarding this clone: Read sequence stops 3 residues before the CDR3 end, and the germline J gene provides the missing end. The chain joins TRBV5-4 to TRBJ1-1, with D perhaps matching TRBD1 (5 bases). Germline lookup yields CDR1 SGHNT and CDR2 YYREEE (reference sequence). V was shortened by 5 bases and J by 7 bases, with 18 bases between the two germline ends. This CDR3 has 14 amino acids. CDR3 protein: CASSNPRGVNEAFF. The covered CDR3 bases are TGTGCCAGCAGTAACCCCCGGGGGGTAAATGAA.

A word on this clone: The DNA ends 3 residues before the CDR3 does, and the rest of the CDR3 is filled in from the germline J gene. V is TRBV5-1 and J is TRBJ1-6; no clear D gene. Germline V lookup: CDR1 SGHRS, CDR2 YFSETQ. CDR3 size: 14 residues. Deletions cut 0 bases from V and 7 bases from J, with 8 bases between. The sequenced part of the CDR3 DNA is TGCGCCAGCAGCTTGGAAACAGAAAATTCACCC. Translated: CASSLETENSP. The CDR3 reads in full as CASSLETENSPLHF.

A word on this clone: Coverage ceases 3 residues before the CDR3 finishes, and the germline J gene fills in the end. The chain employs TRBV18 and TRBJ1-1, with no clear D. The CDR3 consists of 15 residues. Germline values: CDR1 KGHSH, CDR2 LQKENI. The CDR3 sequence: CASSPSGPASYEAFF. Incomplete CDR3 DNA: TGTGCCAGCTCACCAAGCGGACCAGCCTCCTACGAA.

A word on this clone: The read terminates 3 residues before the CDR3 end, so the remaining end is supplied by the germline J gene. V usage is TRBV19 and J usage is TRBJ2-3, with D possibly TRBD2 on 6 matching bases. There are 13 residues in the CDR3. Germline values: CDR1 LNHDA, CDR2 SQIVND (reference sequence). The CDR3 spells CASSPQRAGTQYF. The sequenced part of the CDR3 DNA is TGTGCCAGTAGTCCCCAGCGGGCCGGGACG. Combining the CDR3 with reference TRBV19 and TRBJ2-3 gives the whole variable domain DGGITQSPKYLFRKEGQNVTLSCEQNLNHDAMYWYRQDPGQGLRLIYYSQIVNDFQKGDIAEGYSVSREKKESFPLTVTSAQKNPTAFYLCASSPQRAGTQYFGPGTRLTVL.

On this clone itself: With the read ending 3 residues before the CDR3 end, the germline J gene is used to fill in that end. This chain uses TRBV7-9 with TRBJ1-2; 9 nucleotides agree with TRBD1. In germline, CDR1 is SEHNR, CDR2 FQNEAQ (reference sequence). The CDR3 is made up of 15 amino acids. The covered CDR3 bases are TGTGCCAGCAGCCTTACAACAGGGGGCTCCTACGAC. Amino acid sequence: CASSLTTGGSYD. The full CDR3 is CASSLTTGGSYDYTF.

This clone is medium-sized by frequency. The CDR3 end is not reached by the read, which stops 3 residues before it; the germline J gene fills it in. This chain connects TRBV5-6 to TRBJ1-2, with D possibly being TRBD1 (6 bases). The length of the CDR3 is 13 residues. Trimming took 4 bases from V and 2 from J, leaving 9 bases between them. Germline values: CDR1 SGHDT, CDR2 YYEEEE. The sequenced part of the CDR3 DNA is TGTGCCAGCAGCCCTGGACAGAACTATGGC. It codes for CASSPGQNYG. The entire CDR3 protein is CASSPGQNYGYTF.

Concerning this clone: The CDR3 end falls 3 residues outside the read, so it is completed with the germline J gene. The chain couples TRBV5-5 to TRBJ2-7; 8 bases match TRBD2. CDR1 SGHKS and CDR2 YYEKEE come from the germline V gene (reference sequence). This CDR3 contains 14 residues. V trimming: 2 bases; J trimming: 5 bases; junction bases outside the gene matches: 6. CDR3 DNA, as far as it was read: TGTGCCAGCAGCTTCTCGGGGGGGGAAGACGAG. Translating it yields CASSFSGGEDE. The whole CDR3 sequence is CASSFSGGEDEQYF. The whole variable domain, remainder taken from reference TRBV5-5 and TRBJ2-7, is DAGVTQSPTHLIKTRGQQVTLRCSPISGHKSVSWYQQVLGQGPQFIFQYYEKEERGRGNFPDRFSARQFPNYSSELNVNALLLGDSALYLCASSFSGGEDEQYFGPGTRLTVT.

A word on this clone: The CDR3 end is not reached by the read, which stops 3 residues before it; the germline J gene fills it in. The V and J genes are TRBV2 and TRBJ2-3; either TRBD1 or TRBD2 may fit D (6 bases each). CDR1 is SNHLY and CDR2 is FYNNEI in the germline V gene. This CDR3 spans 13 amino acids. The covered CDR3 bases are TGTGCCAGCAGCTACGGAGGGGGTCAGCCG. Its translation: CASSYGGGQP. In full, the CDR3 reads CASSYGGGQPQYF.

Concerning this clone: The read ends 3 residues before the CDR3 terminus; that terminus is restored from the germline J gene. Other DNA sequences in the same sample also yield this CDR3. The chain combines TRBV18 with TRBJ1-6; 7 bases match TRBD1. The CDR3 spans 15 residues. The germline CDR1 and CDR2 sequences are KGHSH and LQKENI. The CDR3 DNA, read in part, is TGTGCCAGCTCACCGTCGACAGGGTTGGAGTCGCCC. Translation: CASSPSTGLESP. The whole CDR3 region reads CASSPSTGLESPLHF.

For this clone: One end of the junction does not line up with germline, which may come from a read error. The observed sequence ends 3 residues before the CDR3 terminus, with the missing tail filled in from the germline J gene. The chain couples TRBV7-2 to TRBJ2-4; tentatively, D is TRBD1 (5 bases). Germline CDR1 SGHTA, CDR2 FQGNSA. The CDR3 consists of 13 residues. The covered CDR3 bases are TGTGCCAGCAGTTTAGAAGGGGTAAACATT. This codes for CASSLEGVNI. The CDR3 as a whole reads CASSLEGVNIQYF.

The CDR3 spells CASSLSGRAFNEQFF. CDR3 DNA, as far as it was read: TGTGCCAGCAGCCTTAGCGGGAGGGCCTTCAATGAG. The V call is TRBV5-4, the J call TRBJ2-1; 11 positions match TRBD2. The sequence runs out 3 residues before the end of the CDR3; the remainder is reconstructed from the germline J gene. J lost 6 bases, V lost 4 bases, and 6 bases had no gene match. The CDR3 extends over 15 amino acids. CDR1 SGHNT and CDR2 YYREEE come from the germline V gene (reference sequence).

Worth noting for this clone: Mismatch with germline at one junction end may stem from a read error. The read finishes 3 residues shy of the CDR3 end, and the germline J gene is used to complete it. V is TRBV20-1 and J is TRBJ2-1; possible D gene TRBD2, 7 bases. The CDR3 is made up of 14 amino acids. The germline CDR1 and CDR2 sequences are DFQATT and SNEGSKA (reference sequence). The part of the CDR3 DNA that was read is TGCAGTGCAAGAGGGGGGGGCGTCCTCAATGAG. This encodes CSARGGGVLNE. The CDR3 reads in full as CSARGGGVLNEQFF.

To note about this clone: The read finishes 3 residues shy of the CDR3 end, and the germline J gene is used to complete it. This chain links TRBV20-1 with TRBJ2-7; 8 nucleotides agree with TRBD1. The CDR3 loop spans 13 amino acids. Losses at the gene ends were 5 bases for V and 4 bases for J; bases not matched to a gene: 7. The germline V gene has CDR1 DFQATT and CDR2 SNEGSKA (reference sequence). The CDR3 bases that were read are TGCAGTGCTGGTACCGGGACAGGTTACGAG. Its protein product is CSAGTGTGYE. The CDR3, in full, reads CSAGTGTGYEQYF.

Notes on this clone: The read terminates 3 residues ahead of where the CDR3 ends, so the germline J gene completes it. V and J are TRBV7-2 and TRBJ2-3; TRBD1 matches 9 bases. Germline V gene sequence: CDR1 SGHTA, CDR2 FQGNSA. This CDR3 region has 15 residues. After removal of 3 bases from V and 3 bases from J, the junction contained 4 bases not matched to a gene. The CDR3: CASSFGTGLTDTQYF. The DNA read from the CDR3 is TGTGCCAGCAGCTTCGGGACAGGGTTGACAGATACG.

With regard to this clone: The read falls 3 residues short of the CDR3 end, and the missing part is taken from the germline J gene. The V and J genes are TRBV7-3 and TRBJ1-2; D uncertain. Germline V lookup: CDR1 SGHTA, CDR2 FQGTGA. There are 14 residues in the CDR3. The CDR3 sequence: CASSLMAGYNDYTF. CDR3 DNA (partial): TGTGCCAGCAGCTTAATGGCAGGATACAATGAC.